The TCR beta chain under discussion was sequenced for a study of cytomegalovirus exposure and HLA in healthy donors. As concerns this clone: Its antigen is unidentified.

Measured with immunoSEQ multiplex PCR; TCRdb has only the in-frame clones, and not every one. The table includes 150,000 to 200,000 clones, approximately 86% detected once. Study observations and caveats: Some TCR beta chains (roughly 160 of them) were listed as cytomegalovirus-associated.

The CDR3 totals 17 residues. V lost 1 base and J 1 base, leaving 16 bases between the germline ends. Germline V gene sequence: CDR1 SEHNR, CDR2 FQNEAQ (reference sequence). The J gene is TRBJ1-1, the V gene TRBV7-9; D not certain. Sequenced material: PBMCs. The sequence came from a man aged 30 to 39 in good health and CMV-seropositive. The DNA of the CDR3 is TGTGCCAGCAGCTTAGGCGCAGCGGGCTTGGGGAACACTGAAGCTTTCTTT. It codes for CASSLGAAGLGNTEAFF. Supplemented by reference TRBV7-9 and TRBJ1-1, the full variable domain reads DTGVSQNPRHKITKRGQNVTFRCDPISEHNRLYWYRQTLGQGPEFLTYFQNEAQLEKSRLLSDRFSAERPKGSFSTLEIQRTEQGDSAMYLCASSLGAAGLGNTEAFFGQGTRLTVV.